The T cell receptor (beta chain) under discussion was sequenced for a study of T cell repertoires in cytomegalovirus infection. TCRdb ran MiXCR on the reads and lists one entry per CDR3 protein. The sample has around 750,000 distinct CDR3 sequences; 32% are singletons. Germline V CDR1 and CDR2: MNHEY, SVGAGI. V was shortened by 2 bases and J by 0 bases, with 7 bases between the two germline ends. The CDR3 is made up of 14 amino acids. This clonotype occurred a few times. Its target is unknown. Source: cultured CD8+ T cells from PBMCs, taken from culture after CMV antigen stimulation. The genes are TRBV6-5 and TRBJ1-2, with D perhaps matching TRBD1 (5 bases). The clonotype was recovered from a human donor in good health (CMV status not recorded). Some clones in this sample may be carry-over from other donors' samples. The CDR3 reads CASSYEGTNYGYTF. CDR3 sequence (DNA): TGTGCCAGCAGTTACGAGGGGACTAACTATGGCTACACCTTC.